Each of the 5 T cell receptor beta chains below was sequenced from the same sample in a study of blood T cell repertoires in COVID-19 (TCRdb year 2020). Library preparation was by the immunoSEQ multiplex PCR assay. The clones in this table, taken by TCRdb from immuneACCESS, are in-frame only. Not every clone is retained; where verified, under half of the shortfall comes from an unresolved V gene, and the cause of the rest is unknown. This sample lists some 190,000 clones; about nine tenths were detected once. The ten largest account for 0.95% to 1.3% of the sample. The sample taken for sequencing was peripheral blood. These receptors all stem from a man under 40 with acute or convalescent COVID-19.

As regards this clone: Compared with germline, one end of the junction differs, possibly owing to a read error. CDR3 nucleotide sequence: TGTGCCAGCAGTGACTCGGGCCTCTATGGCTACACCTTC. Translation: CASSDSGLYGYTF. The J gene is TRBJ1-2, the V gene TRBV6-5, with D uncertain. This CDR3 has 13 residues. The V gene's germline CDR1 is MNHEY and CDR2 SVGAGI.

The chain couples TRBV7-9 to TRBJ2-6; 16 bases map to TRBD2. V lost 4 bases, J lost 2 bases, and 2 bases stayed unmatched. The germline V gene encodes CDR1 SEHNR and CDR2 FQNEAQ (reference sequence). The CDR3 runs to 18 residues. CDR3 region: CASSSGLAGGPGANVLTF. The CDR3 DNA reads TGTGCCAGCAGCTCGGGACTAGCGGGGGGGCCTGGGGCCAACGTCCTGACTTTC.

CDR3 nucleotides: TGCGCCAGCAGCCCCGGGACAGGGGTTCCCGAGCAGTACTTC. It is translated as CASSPGTGVPEQYF. The chain is built from TRBV5-1 and TRBJ2-7; 10 bases are a match to TRBD1. V lost 4 bases to trimming and J lost 6 bases; unmatched junction nucleotides: 7. This CDR3 is 14 amino acids long. From germline, CDR1 is SGHRS and CDR2 YFSETQ.

Here the CDR3 reads CAWKGQTYTGELFF. CDR3 DNA sequence: TGTGCCTGGAAGGGACAGACATACACCGGGGAGCTGTTTTTT. V is TRBV30 and J is TRBJ2-2; 7 bases match TRBD1. Germline loops: CDR1 GTSNPN, CDR2 SVGIG (reference sequence). V lost 4 bases to trimming and J lost 3 bases; unmatched junction nucleotides: 5. The CDR3 sequence is 14 residues long.

The V gene is TRBV11-2, the J gene TRBJ2-4, with D tentatively TRBD1 (6 bases). The germline V gene encodes CDR1 SGHAT and CDR2 FQNNGV. The CDR3 sequence is 14 residues long. The germline V and J ends were trimmed by 2 bases and 8 bases, with 13 bases remaining between them. CDR3 loop: CASSLIQGRDIQYF. The CDR3 nucleotides are TGTGCCAGCAGCTTAATACAGGGTCGTGACATTCAGTACTTC.